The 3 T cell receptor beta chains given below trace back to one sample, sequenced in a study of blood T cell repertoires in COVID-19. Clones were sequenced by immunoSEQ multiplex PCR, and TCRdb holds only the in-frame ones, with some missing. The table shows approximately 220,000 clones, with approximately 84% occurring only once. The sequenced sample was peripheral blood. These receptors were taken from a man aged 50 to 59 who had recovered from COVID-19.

The CDR3 region has the DNA TGTGCCAGCAGCTTGGCCAGGACAGGGGTTGGTCATAGCAATCAGCCCCAGCATTTT. Its protein is CASSLARTGVGHSNQPQHF. V usage is TRBV5-8 and J usage is TRBJ1-5, with 9 bases fitting TRBD1. V lost 0 bases and J lost 0; bases outside the gene matches: 10. The CDR3 is 19 residues long. Germline loops: CDR1 SGHTS, CDR2 YDEGEE. Together with reference TRBV5-8 and TRBJ1-5, the CDR3 gives the full variable domain: EAGVTQSPTHLIKTRGQQATLRCSPISGHTSVYWYQQALGLGLQFLLWYDEGEERNRGNFPPRFSGRQFPNYSSELNVNALELEDSALYLCASSLARTGVGHSNQPQHFGDGTRLSIL.

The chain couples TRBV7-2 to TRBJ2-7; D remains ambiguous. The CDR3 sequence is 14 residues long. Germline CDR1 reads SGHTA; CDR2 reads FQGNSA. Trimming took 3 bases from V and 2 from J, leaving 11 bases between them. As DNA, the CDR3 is TGTGCCAGCAGCTTCCGGCGGTCCGCCTACGAGCAGTACTTC. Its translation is CASSFRRSAYEQYF.

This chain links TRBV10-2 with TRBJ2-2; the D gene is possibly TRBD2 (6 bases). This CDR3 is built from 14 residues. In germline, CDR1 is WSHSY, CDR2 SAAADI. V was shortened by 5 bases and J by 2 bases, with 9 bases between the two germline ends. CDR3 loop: CASSSAGNTGELFF. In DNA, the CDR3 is TGCGCCAGCAGTTCGGCGGGAAACACCGGGGAGCTGTTTTTT.